A selection of T cell receptor beta chains follows, all from one sample in a study of cytotoxic CD8 clonotypes in ibrutinib-treated CLL. TCRdb keeps only in-frame clones here, not all; method: immunoSEQ multiplex PCR. The data show 150,000 or so clones, with 81% seen just once and around 2% held by the top ten. The source was PBMCs, collected after 12 months of ibrutinib treatment. Source of these receptors: a human donor with chronic lymphocytic leukemia. CDR3s leave out the opening cysteine and the closing phenylalanine or tryptophan. Fields, in order: V gene, J gene, CDR3 protein.

TRBV7-9	TRBJ2-7	ASSLESGETYEQY
TRBV4-2	TRBJ2-1	ASSQATASYNEQF
TRBV7-8	TRBJ2-1	ASSPTTEADYNEQF
TRBV7-2	TRBJ2-7	ASSLEGGYEQY
TRBV6-6	TRBJ1-1	ASKRTGATEAF
TRBV6-5	TRBJ2-1	ASSYSSGDEQF
TRBV4-2	TRBJ2-6	ASSQRTIGEGIFSGANVLT
TRBV7-2	TRBJ1-3	ASSLDQVGYGNTIY
TRBV28	TRBJ2-5	ASSSPPGTGQETQY
TRBV14	TRBJ1-2	ASSPTGYYGYT
TRBV2	TRBJ1-1	ASSEAPMNTEAF
TRBV30	TRBJ2-7	AWSQGGQSYAQY
TRBV6-1	TRBJ1-5	ASNPWPRQPQH
TRBV19	TRBJ2-1	ASSINSGGAYEQF
TRBV18	TRBJ2-4	ASSDTTGHGNIQY
TRBV7-3	TRBJ2-3	ASSLSSGADTQY
TRBV30	TRBJ2-7	AWSRTGALNEQY
TRBV7-7	TRBJ2-1	ASSIGLAGGNEQF
TRBV4-3	TRBJ2-3	ASSLSYSKSGGGLGTDTQY
TRBV7-9	TRBJ1-4	ASQVRTNEKLF
TRBV6-5	TRBJ2-2	ASSFTGVDTGELF
TRBV5-1	TRBJ2-3	ASSSQAGKTDTQY
TRBV2	TRBJ1-2	ASSEPQVYRYGYT
TRBV11-2	TRBJ1-6	ASSSRVGKSPLH
TRBV11-1	TRBJ1-1	ASSLAEGGTEAF
TRBV7-2	TRBJ1-6	ASSPDPGLGYNSPLH
TRBV4-3	TRBJ2-7	ASSQDLDSLYEQY
TRBV5-3	TRBJ2-5	ARSLVAGAQETQY
TRBV25-1	TRBJ2-2	ASSPSRGNTGELF
TRBV7-2	TRBJ2-3	ASSGGQGTQY